This T cell receptor (beta chain) was found in a study of shared clonotypes between healthy human individuals. The protocol was immunoSEQ multiplex PCR, while the TCRdb copy is restricted to in-frame clones and leaves out a portion. The sample includes about 510,000 clones, 79% of them seen just once. Germline CDR1 MNHEY, CDR2 SVGAGI. This CDR3 comprises 16 residues. V was pared by 0 bases and J by 7 bases, with 2 bases of the junction left unmatched. The receptor comes from a middle-aged woman in good health. Some clones in this sample may be carry-over from other donors' samples. The material sequenced was PBMCs. This chain links TRBV6-5 with TRBJ2-2; TRBD2 aligns across 13 bases. CDR3 sequence (DNA): TGTGCCAGCAGTTACTCAGGACTAGCGGGAGTCGGGGAGCTGTTTTTT. Residues: CASSYSGLAGVGELFF.